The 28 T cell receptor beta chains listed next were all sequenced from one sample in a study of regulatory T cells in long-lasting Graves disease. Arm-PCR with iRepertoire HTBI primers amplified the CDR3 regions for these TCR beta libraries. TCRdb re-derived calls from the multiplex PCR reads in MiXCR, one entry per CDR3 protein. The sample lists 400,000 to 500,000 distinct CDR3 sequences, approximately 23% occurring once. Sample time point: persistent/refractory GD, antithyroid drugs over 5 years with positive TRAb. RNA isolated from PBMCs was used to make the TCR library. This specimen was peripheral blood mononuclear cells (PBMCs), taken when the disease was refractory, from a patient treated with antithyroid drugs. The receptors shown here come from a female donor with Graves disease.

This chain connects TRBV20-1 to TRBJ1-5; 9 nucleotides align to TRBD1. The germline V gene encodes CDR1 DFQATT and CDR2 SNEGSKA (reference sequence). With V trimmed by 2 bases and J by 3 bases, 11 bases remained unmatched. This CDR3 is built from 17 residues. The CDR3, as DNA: TGCAGTGCTAGAACTACCCCCGGGACAGGGTCCAATCAGCCCCAGCATTTT. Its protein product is CSARTTPGTGSNQPQHF.

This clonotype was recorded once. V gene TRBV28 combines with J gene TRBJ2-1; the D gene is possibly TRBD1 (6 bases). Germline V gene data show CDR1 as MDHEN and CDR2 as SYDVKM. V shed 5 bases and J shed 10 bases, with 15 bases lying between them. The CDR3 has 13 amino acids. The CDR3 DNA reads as TGTGCCAGCAGTATTATACAGGGAGACGAGCAGTTCTTC. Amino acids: CASSIIQGDEQFF. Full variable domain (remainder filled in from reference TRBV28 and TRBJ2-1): DVKVTQSSRYLVKRTGEKVFLECVQDMDHENMFWYRQDPGLGLRLIYFSYDVKMKEKGDIPEGYSVSREKKERFSLILESASTNQTSMYLCASSIIQGDEQFFGPGTRLTVL.

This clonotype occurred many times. In DNA form, the CDR3 reads TGTGCCAGGAGTCCTTTCCCCCGGGACAGGGCCTACGAGCAGTACTTC. Residues: CARSPFPRDRAYEQYF. V is TRBV2 and J is TRBJ2-7, with TRBD1 matching over 9 bases. CDR3 size: 16 residues. The V gene's germline CDR1 is SNHLY and CDR2 FYNNEI. V trimming: 9 bases; J trimming: 2 bases; junction bases outside the gene matches: 14.

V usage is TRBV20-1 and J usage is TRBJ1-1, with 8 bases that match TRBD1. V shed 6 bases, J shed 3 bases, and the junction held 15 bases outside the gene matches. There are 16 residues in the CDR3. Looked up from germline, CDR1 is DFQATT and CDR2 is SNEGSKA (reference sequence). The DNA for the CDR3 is TGCAGTGCAGACCCAGTACAGGGGGGCCTTGACACTGAAGCTTTCTTT. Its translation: CSADPVQGGLDTEAFF.

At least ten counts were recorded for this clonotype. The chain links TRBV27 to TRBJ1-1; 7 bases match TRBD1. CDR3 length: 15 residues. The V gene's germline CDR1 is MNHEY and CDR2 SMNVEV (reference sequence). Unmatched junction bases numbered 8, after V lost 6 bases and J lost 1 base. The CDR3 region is CASRPRQGGNTEAFF. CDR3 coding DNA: TGTGCCAGCAGACCTCGACAGGGCGGGAACACTGAAGCTTTCTTT.

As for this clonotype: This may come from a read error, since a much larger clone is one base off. The CDR3 here is CASSLPWGSSLEQPRHF. The CDR3 DNA follows: TGTGCCAGCAGTTTACCCTGGGGCTCCTCTCTGGAACAGCCCCGGCATTTT. This chain links TRBV28 with TRBJ1-5; perhaps TRBD1 as D (5 bases). Germline loops: CDR1 MDHEN, CDR2 SYDVKM. The CDR3 is made up of 17 amino acids.

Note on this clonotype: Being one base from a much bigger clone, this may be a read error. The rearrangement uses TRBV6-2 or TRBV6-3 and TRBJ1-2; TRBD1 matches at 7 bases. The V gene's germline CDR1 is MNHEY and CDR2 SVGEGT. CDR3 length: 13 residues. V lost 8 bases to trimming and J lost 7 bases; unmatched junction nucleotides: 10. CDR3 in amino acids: CASLSHRGGGYTF. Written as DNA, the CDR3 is TGTGCCAGCCTCAGCCACAGGGGAGGTGGCTACACCTTC.

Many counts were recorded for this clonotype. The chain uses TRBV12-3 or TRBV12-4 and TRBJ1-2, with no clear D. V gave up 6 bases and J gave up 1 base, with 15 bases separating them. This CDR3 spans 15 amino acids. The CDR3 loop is CASSLAATINYGYTF. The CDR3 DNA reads TGTGCCAGCAGCTTGGCAGCCACAATTAACTATGGCTACACCTTC.

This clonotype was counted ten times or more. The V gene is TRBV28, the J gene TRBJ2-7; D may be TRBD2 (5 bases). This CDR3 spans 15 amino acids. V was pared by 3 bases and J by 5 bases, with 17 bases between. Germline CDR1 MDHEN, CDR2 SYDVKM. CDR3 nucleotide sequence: TGTGCCAGCAGTTTTACGGCGGGCGCACTCAACGAGCAGTACTTC. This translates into CASSFTAGALNEQYF.

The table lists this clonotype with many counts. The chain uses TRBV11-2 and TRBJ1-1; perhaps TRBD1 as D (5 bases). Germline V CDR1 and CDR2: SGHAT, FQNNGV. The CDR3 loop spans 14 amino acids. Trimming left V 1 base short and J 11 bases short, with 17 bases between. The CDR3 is CASSLVRGGKKAFF. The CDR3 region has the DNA TGTGCCAGCAGCTTAGTGAGGGGTGGGAAGAAGGCTTTCTTT.

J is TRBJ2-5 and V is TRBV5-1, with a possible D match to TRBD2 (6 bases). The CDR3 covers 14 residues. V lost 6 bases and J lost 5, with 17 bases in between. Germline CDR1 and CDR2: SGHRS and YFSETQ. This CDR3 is CASKEGGNRETQYF. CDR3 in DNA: TGCGCCAGCAAGGAAGGCGGGAACCGTGAGACCCAGTACTTC.

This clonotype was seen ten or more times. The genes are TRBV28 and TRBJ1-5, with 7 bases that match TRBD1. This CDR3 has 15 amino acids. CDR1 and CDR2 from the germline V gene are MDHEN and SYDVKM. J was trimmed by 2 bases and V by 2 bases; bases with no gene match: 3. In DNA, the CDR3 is TGTGCCAGCAGTTTAAGGGGGACAGGCAATCAGCCCCAGCATTTT. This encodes CASSLRGTGNQPQHF.

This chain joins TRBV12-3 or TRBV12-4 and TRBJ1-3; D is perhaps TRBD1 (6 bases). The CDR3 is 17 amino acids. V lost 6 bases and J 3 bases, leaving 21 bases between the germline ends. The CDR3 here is CASSPLSGAGDGNTIYF. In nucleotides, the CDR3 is TGTGCCAGCAGCCCCCTAAGCGGGGCAGGGGATGGAAACACCATATATTTT.

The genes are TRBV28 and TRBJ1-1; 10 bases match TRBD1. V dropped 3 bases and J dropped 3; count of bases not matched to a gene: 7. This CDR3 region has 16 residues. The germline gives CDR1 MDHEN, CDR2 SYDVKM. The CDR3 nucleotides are TGTGCCAGCAGTTTGGATGACAGGGGGCTGTACACTGAAGCTTTCTTT. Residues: CASSLDDRGLYTEAFF.

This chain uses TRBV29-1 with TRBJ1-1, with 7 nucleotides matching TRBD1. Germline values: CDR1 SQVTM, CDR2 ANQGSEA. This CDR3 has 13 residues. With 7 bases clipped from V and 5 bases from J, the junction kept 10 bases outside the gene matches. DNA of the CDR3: TGCAGCGCCTCGACAGGGTATGCGACTGAAGCTTTCTTT. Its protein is CSASTGYATEAFF.

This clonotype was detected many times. The CDR3 DNA reads TGTGCCAGCAGTTTAGAGTGGTTAGCGGGGACCCAAGAGACCCAGTACTTC. This gives the protein CASSLEWLAGTQETQYF. The chain joins TRBV28 to TRBJ2-5, with TRBD2 identical over 8 bases. The CDR3 length is 17 residues. The V and J ends lost 2 bases and 1 base, in that order; junction bases with no gene match: 9. Germline V gives CDR1 MDHEN, CDR2 SYDVKM.

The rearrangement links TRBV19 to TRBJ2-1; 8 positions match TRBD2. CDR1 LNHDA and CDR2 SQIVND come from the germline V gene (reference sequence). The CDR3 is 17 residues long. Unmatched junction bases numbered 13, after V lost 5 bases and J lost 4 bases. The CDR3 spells CASSSRGRSGDYNEQFF. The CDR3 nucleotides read TGTGCCAGTAGTTCTCGCGGGAGGAGCGGCGATTACAATGAGCAGTTCTTC.

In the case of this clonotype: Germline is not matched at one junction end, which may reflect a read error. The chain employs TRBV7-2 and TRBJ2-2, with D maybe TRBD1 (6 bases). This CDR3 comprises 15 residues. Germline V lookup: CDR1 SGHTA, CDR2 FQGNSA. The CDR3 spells CASSRTGQGPGELVF. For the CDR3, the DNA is TGTGCCAGCAGCCGAACGGGGCAGGGGCCCGGGGAGCTGGTTTTT. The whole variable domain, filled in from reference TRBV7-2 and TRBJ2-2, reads GAGVSQSPSNKVTEKGKDVELRCDPISGHTALYWYRQSLGQGLEFLIYFQGNSAPDKSGLPSDRFSAERTGGSVSTLTIQRTQQEDSAVYLCASSRTGQGPGELVFGEGSRLTVL.

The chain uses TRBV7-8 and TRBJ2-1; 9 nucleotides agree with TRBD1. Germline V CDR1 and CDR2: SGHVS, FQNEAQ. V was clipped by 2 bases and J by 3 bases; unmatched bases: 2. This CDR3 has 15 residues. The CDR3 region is CASSLQTGGYNEQFF. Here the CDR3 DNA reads TGTGCCAGCAGCTTACAGACAGGGGGCTACAATGAGCAGTTCTTC.

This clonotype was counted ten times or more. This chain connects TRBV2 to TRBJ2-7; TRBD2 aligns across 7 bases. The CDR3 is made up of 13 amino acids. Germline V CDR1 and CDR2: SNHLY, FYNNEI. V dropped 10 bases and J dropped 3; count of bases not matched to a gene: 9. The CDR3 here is CATVRGLGYEQYF. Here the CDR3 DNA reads TGTGCCACCGTCCGAGGACTAGGCTACGAGCAGTACTTC.

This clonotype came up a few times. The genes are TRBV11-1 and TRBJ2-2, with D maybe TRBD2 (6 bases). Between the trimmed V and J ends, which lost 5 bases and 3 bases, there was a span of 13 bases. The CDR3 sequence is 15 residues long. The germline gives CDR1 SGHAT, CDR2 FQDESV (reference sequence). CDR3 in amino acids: CASSHRGGDTGELFF. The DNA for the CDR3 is TGTGCCAGCAGCCACCGGGGCGGGGACACCGGGGAGCTGTTTTTT.

CDR3 region: CASSQDYGGNEQFF. In DNA, the CDR3 is TGTGCCAGCAGCCAGGACTATGGCGGGAATGAGCAGTTCTTC. The chain uses TRBV7-2 and TRBJ2-1; D might be TRBD2 (6 bases). Trimming shortened V by 5 bases and J by 7 bases, and 15 bases separated the two germline ends. Germline-derived CDR1 and CDR2 are SGHTA and FQGNSA. The CDR3 totals 14 residues.

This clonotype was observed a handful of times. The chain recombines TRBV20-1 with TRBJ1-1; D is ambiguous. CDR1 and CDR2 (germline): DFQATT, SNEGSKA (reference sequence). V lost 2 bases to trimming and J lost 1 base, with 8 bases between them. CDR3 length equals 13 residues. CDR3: CSARPQQNTEAFF. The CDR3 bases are TGCAGTGCTAGACCCCAGCAGAACACTGAAGCTTTCTTT.

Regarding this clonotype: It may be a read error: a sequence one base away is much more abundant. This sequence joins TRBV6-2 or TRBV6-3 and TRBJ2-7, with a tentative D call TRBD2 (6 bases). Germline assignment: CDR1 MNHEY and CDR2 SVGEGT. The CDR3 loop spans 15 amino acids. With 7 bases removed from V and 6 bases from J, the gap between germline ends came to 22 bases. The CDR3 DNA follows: TGTGCCAGCATCGAGTTTCGAACCCGGGGACTCGAGCAGTACTTC. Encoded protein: CASIEFRTRGLEQYF.

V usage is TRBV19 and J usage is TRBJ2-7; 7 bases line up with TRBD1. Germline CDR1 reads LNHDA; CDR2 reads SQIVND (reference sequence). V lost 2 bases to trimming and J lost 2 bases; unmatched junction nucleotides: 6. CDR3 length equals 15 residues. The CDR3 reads CASSITGVGPYEQYF. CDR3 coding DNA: TGTGCCAGTAGTATAACAGGGGTGGGGCCCTACGAGCAGTACTTC.

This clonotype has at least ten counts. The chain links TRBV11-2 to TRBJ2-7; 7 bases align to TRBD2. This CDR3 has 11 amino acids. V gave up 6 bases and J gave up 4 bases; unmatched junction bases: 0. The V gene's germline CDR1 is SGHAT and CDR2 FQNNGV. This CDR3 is CASRGGYEQYF. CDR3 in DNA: TGTGCCAGCAGGGGGGGGTACGAGCAGTACTTC.

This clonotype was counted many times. The CDR3, as DNA: TGTGCCAGGGAAGGGGGGGGAAGCAATCAGCCCCAGCATTTT. Its protein is CAREGGGSNQPQHF. The V gene is TRBV27, the J gene TRBJ1-5, with TRBD1 as a possible D gene (6 bases). Germline V gives CDR1 MNHEY, CDR2 SMNVEV (reference sequence). V was shortened by 9 bases and J by 1 base, with 13 bases between the two germline ends. The CDR3 runs to 14 residues.

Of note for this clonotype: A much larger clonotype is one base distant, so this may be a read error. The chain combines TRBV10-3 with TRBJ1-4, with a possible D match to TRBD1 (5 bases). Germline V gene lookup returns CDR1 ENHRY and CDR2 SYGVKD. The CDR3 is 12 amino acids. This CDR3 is CAISESGEKLSF. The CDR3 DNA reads TGTGCCATCAGTGAGTCGGGGGAAAAACTGTCTTTT.